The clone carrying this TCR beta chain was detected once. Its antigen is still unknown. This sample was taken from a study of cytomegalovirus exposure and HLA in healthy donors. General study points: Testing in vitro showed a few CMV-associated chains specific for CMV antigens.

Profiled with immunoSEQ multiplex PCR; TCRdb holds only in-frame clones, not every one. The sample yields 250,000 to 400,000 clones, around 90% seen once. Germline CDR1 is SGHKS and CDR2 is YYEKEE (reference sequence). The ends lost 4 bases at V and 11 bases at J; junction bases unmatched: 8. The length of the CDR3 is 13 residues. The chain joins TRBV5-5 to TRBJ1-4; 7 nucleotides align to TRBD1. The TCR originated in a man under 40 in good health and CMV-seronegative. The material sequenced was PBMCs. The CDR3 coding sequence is TGTGCCAGCAGCCCAGACACAGGGGCCAAACTGTTTTTT. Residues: CASSPDTGAKLFF.